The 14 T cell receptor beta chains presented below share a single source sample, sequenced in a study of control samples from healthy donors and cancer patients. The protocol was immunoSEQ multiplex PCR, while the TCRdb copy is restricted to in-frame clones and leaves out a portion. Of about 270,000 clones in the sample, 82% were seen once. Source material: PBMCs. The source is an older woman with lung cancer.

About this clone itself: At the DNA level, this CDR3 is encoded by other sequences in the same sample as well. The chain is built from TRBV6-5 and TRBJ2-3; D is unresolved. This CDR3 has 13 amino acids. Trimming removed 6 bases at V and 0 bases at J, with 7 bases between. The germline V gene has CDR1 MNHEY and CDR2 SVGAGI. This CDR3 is CASRGPSTDTQYF. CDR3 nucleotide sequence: TGTGCCAGCAGAGGGCCTAGCACAGATACGCAGTATTTT.

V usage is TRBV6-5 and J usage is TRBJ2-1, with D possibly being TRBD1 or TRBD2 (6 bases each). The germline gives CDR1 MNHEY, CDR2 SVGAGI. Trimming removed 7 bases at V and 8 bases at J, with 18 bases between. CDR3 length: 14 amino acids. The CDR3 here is CASKLSRGGDEQFF. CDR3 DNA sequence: TGTGCCAGCAAACTGTCCAGGGGAGGCGATGAGCAGTTCTTC.

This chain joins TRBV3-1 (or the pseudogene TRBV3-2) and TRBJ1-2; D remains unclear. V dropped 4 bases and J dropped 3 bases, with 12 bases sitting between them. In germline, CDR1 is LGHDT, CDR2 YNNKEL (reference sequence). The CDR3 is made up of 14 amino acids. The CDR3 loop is CASSPTPDHYGYTF. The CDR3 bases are TGTGCCAGCAGCCCTACCCCCGACCACTATGGCTACACCTTC.

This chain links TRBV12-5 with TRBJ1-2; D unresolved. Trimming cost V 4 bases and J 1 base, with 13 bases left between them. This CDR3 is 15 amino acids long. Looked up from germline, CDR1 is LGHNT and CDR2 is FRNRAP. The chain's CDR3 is CASGSSAALNYGYTF. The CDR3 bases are TGTGCTAGTGGTTCATCAGCAGCACTTAACTATGGCTACACCTTC.

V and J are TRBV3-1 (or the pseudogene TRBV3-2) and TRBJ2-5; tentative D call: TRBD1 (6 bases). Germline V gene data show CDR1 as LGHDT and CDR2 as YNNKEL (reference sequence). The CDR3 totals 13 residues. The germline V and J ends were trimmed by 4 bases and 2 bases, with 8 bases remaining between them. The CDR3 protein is CASSLQGQETQYF. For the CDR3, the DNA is TGTGCCAGCAGCCTACAGGGACAAGAGACCCAGTACTTC.

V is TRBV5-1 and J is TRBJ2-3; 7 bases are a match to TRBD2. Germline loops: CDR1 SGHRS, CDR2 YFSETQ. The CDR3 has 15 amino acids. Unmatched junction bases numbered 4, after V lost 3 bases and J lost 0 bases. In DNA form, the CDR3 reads TGCGCCAGCAGCTCGGGCGGGAGAAGCACAGATACGCAGTATTTT. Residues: CASSSGGRSTDTQYF.

The CDR3 DNA sequence: TGTGCCAGCAGTTACTCGCTAGCGGGGGGCCCCTGGTACGAGCAGTACTTC. This translates into CASSYSLAGGPWYEQYF. The chain couples TRBV6-2 or TRBV6-3 to TRBJ2-7; TRBD2 matches 11 bases. Germline CDR1 MNHEY, CDR2 SVGEGT. This CDR3 spans 17 amino acids. With V trimmed by 0 bases and J by 4 bases, 8 bases remained unmatched.

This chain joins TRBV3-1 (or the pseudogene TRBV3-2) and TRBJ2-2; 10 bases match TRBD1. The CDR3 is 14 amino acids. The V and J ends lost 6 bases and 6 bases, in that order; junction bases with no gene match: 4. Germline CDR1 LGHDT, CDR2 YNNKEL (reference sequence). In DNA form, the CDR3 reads TGTGCCAGCAGTCAGACAGGGGGCTCCGGGGAGCTGTTTTTT. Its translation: CASSQTGGSGELFF.

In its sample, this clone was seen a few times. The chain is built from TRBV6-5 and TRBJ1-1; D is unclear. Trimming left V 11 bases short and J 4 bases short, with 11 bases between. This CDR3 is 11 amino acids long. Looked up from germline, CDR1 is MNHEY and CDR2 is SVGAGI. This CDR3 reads CAGATSTEAFF. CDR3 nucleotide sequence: TGTGCCGGCGCTACGAGCACTGAAGCTTTCTTT.

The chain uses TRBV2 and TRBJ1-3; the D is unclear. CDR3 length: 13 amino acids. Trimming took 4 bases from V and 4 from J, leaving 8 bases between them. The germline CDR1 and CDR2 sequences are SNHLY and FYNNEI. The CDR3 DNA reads TGTGCCAGCAGTGTAGGCGGAGGAAACACCATATATTTT. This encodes CASSVGGGNTIYF.

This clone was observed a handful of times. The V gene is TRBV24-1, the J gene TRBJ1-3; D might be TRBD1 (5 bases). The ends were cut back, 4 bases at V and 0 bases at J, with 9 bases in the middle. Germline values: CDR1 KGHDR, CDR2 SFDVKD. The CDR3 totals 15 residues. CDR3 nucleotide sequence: TGTGCCACCAGTGAAGGGGCAGGCTCTGGAAACACCATATATTTT. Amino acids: CATSEGAGSGNTIYF.

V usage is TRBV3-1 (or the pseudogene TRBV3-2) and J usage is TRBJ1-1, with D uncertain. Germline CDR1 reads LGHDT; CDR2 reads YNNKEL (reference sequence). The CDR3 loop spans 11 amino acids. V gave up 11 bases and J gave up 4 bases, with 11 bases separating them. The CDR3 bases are TGTGCCCGTATTTATGGCACTGAAGCTTTCTTT. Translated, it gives CARIYGTEAFF.

DNA of the CDR3: TGTGCCACCAGTATCGGGGGCGTATCTGCTGGGGCCAACGTCCTGACTTTC. Residues: CATSIGGVSAGANVLTF. The V and J genes are TRBV24-1 and TRBJ2-6; D might be TRBD1 or TRBD2, each matching 6 bases. In germline, CDR1 is KGHDR, CDR2 SFDVKD. The CDR3 consists of 17 residues. The germline V and J ends were trimmed by 6 bases and 2 bases, with 16 bases remaining between them.

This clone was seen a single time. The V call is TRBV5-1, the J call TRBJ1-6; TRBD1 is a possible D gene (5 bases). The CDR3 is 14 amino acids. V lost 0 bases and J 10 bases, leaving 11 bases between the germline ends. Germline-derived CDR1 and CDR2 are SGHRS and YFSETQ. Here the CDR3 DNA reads TGCGCCAGCAGCTTGGGGGGCCCTGAATCACCCCTCCACTTT. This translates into CASSLGGPESPLHF.